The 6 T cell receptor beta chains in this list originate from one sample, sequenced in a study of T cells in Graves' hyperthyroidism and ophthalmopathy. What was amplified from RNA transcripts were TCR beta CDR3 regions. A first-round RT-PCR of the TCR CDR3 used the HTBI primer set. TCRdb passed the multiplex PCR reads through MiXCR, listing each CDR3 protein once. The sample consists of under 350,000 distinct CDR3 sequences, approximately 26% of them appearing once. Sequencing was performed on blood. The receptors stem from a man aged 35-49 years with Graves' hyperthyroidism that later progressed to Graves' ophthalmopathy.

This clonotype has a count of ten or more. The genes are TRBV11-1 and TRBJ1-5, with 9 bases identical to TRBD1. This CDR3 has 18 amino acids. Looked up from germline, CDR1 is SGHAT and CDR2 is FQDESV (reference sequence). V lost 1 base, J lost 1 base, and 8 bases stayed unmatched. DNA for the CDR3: TGTGCCAGCAGCTTAGACTTTACTGGACAGGGGAGCAATCAGCCCCAGCATTTT. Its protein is CASSLDFTGQGSNQPQHF.

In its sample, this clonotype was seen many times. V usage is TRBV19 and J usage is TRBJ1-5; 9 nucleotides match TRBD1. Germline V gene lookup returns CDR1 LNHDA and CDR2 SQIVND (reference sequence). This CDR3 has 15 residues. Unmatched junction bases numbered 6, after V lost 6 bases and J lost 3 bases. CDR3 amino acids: CASSPGQGPNQPQHF. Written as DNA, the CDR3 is TGTGCCAGTAGCCCGGGACAGGGCCCCAATCAGCCCCAGCATTTT.

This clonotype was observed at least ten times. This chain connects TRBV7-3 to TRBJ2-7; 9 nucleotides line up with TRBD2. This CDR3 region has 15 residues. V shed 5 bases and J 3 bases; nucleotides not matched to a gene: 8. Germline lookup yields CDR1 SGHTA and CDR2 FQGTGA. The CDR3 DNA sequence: TGTGCCAGCAGCCCCAGCGGGAGGCCCCTCTACGAGCAGTACTTC. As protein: CASSPSGRPLYEQYF.

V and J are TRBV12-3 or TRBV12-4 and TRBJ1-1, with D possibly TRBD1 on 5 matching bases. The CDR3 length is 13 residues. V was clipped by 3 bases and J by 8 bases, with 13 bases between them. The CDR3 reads CASSFGPRGEAFF. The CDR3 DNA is TGTGCCAGCAGTTTCGGGCCACGGGGGGAAGCTTTCTTT.

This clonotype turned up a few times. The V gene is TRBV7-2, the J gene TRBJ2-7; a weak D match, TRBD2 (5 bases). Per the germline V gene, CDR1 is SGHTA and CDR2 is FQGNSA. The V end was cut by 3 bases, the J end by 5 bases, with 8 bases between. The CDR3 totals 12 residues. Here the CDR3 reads CASSLTGDEQYF. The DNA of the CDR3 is TGTGCCAGCAGCTTGACCGGGGACGAGCAGTACTTC.

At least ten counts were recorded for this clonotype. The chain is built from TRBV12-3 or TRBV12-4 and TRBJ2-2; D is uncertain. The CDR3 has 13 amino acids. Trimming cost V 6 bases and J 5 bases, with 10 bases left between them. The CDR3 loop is CASSYTGTGELFF. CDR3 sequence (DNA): TGTGCCAGCAGCTATACCGGAACCGGGGAGCTGTTTTTT.